The rows below give T cell receptor beta chains drawn from one sample of a study of blood T cells in healthy people across ages. TCRdb redid the calling of the 5' RACE reads with MiXCR, one entry per CDR3 protein. The sample shows about 970,000 distinct CDR3 sequences, 51% of them seen only once. The sequenced sample was blood. The receptors originated from a woman aged 55 to 70 in good health. The CDR3 runs from the conserved cysteine through the conserved F or W. D genes are given only for firm matches. Rows may omit the clone size; those that give it use once, few, many or a size class.

cdr3_nt: TGTGCCAGCAGTTCAGCGGGAGACTTTAATGAGCAGTTCTTC; cdr3_aa: CASSSAGDFNEQFF; v_call: TRBV6-2/TRBV6-3; j_call: TRBJ2-1; clone_size: NA; d_call: TRBD2
cdr3_nt: TGTGCCAGTAGCCGTTTTATTGACAGGGTTCTCGAGCAGTACTTC; cdr3_aa: CASSRFIDRVLEQYF; v_call: TRBV2; j_call: TRBJ2-7; clone_size: few; d_call: TRBD1
cdr3_nt: TGCGCCAGCAGCCAAGACAGGGGCGTTTTCGGGGAGACCCAGTACTTC; cdr3_aa: CASSQDRGVFGETQYF; v_call: TRBV4-1; j_call: TRBJ2-5; clone_size: few; d_call: NA
cdr3_nt: TGTGCCATCAGTGAGTCGGGGGAGACCCAGTACTTC; cdr3_aa: CAISESGETQYF; v_call: TRBV10-3; j_call: TRBJ2-5; clone_size: many; d_call: NA
cdr3_nt: TGTGCCAGCAGTTTTGATGGGGTCAGCACAGATACGCAGTATTTT; cdr3_aa: CASSFDGVSTDTQYF; v_call: TRBV12-3/TRBV12-4; j_call: TRBJ2-3; clone_size: NA; d_call: NA
cdr3_nt: TGTGCCAGCAGCGCCGTGGAGCTAGCTGGGTACGAGCAGTACTTC; cdr3_aa: CASSAVELAGYEQYF; v_call: TRBV3-1; j_call: TRBJ2-7; clone_size: NA; d_call: NA
cdr3_nt: TGTGCCAGCAGGCAGGGGAACGCCGGGGAGCTGTTTTTT; cdr3_aa: CASRQGNAGELFF; v_call: TRBV12-3/TRBV12-4; j_call: TRBJ2-2; clone_size: NA; d_call: NA
cdr3_nt: TGTGCCAGCAGTTATTTGGCGGGAGCAGAGACCCAGTACTTC; cdr3_aa: CASSYLAGAETQYF; v_call: TRBV6-2/TRBV6-3; j_call: TRBJ2-5; clone_size: few; d_call: TRBD2
cdr3_nt: TGTGCCAGCAGTCCCCGGGACAGGGTAGGAACCCAGTACTTC; cdr3_aa: CASSPRDRVGTQYF; v_call: TRBV27; j_call: TRBJ2-5; clone_size: NA; d_call: TRBD1
cdr3_nt: TGCGCCAGCAGCCCATACTTCAGGGTCCACGAGCAGTACTTC; cdr3_aa: CASSPYFRVHEQYF; v_call: TRBV4-1; j_call: TRBJ2-7; clone_size: NA; d_call: NA
cdr3_nt: TGTGCCACCAGCAGAGTTCTGAAGTCGGCGCAGTATTTT; cdr3_aa: CATSRVLKSAQYF; v_call: TRBV15; j_call: TRBJ2-3; clone_size: NA; d_call: NA
cdr3_nt: TGTGCCAGCAGTGCTTTAAGGGGCTACACCTTC; cdr3_aa: CASSALRGYTF; v_call: TRBV12-3/TRBV12-4; j_call: TRBJ1-2; clone_size: NA; d_call: NA
cdr3_nt: TGTGCCAGCAACTTACAGGGGTCGGACTACGAGCAGTACTTC; cdr3_aa: CASNLQGSDYEQYF; v_call: TRBV6-2/TRBV6-3; j_call: TRBJ2-7; clone_size: NA; d_call: TRBD1
cdr3_nt: TGTGCCAGCAGCCAATTGGACCAGGGTAAAGAGACCCAGTACTTC; cdr3_aa: CASSQLDQGKETQYF; v_call: TRBV3-1; j_call: TRBJ2-5; clone_size: NA; d_call: NA
cdr3_nt: TGTGCCAGCAGTTACTGGCCCCTCCAAGAGACCCAGTACTTC; cdr3_aa: CASSYWPLQETQYF; v_call: TRBV6-2/TRBV6-3; j_call: TRBJ2-5; clone_size: few; d_call: NA
cdr3_nt: TGTGCCAGCAGCTTAGCGGGACTAGCGGCAAGGGATACGCAGTATTTT; cdr3_aa: CASSLAGLAARDTQYF; v_call: TRBV7-2; j_call: TRBJ2-3; clone_size: few; d_call: TRBD2
cdr3_nt: TGCAGTGCGGTACGGGAGGCCGTCTACAATGAGCAGTTCTTC; cdr3_aa: CSAVREAVYNEQFF; v_call: TRBV20-1; j_call: TRBJ2-1; clone_size: NA; d_call: TRBD2